This T cell receptor beta chain was captured by sequencing in a study of blood T cell repertoires in COVID-19. The CDR3 has 17 residues. CDR1 is SGHTA, CDR2 FQGTGA, per germline. V was trimmed by 5 bases and J by 0 bases, leaving 17 bases between them. Measured with immunoSEQ multiplex PCR; TCRdb has only the in-frame clones, and not every one. The sample lists about 150,000 clones, about 87% occurring once. The chain employs TRBV7-3 and TRBJ2-1, with a weak D call TRBD2 (6 bases). Sequencing used peripheral blood. This clonotype was obtained from a man older than 75 with acute or convalescent COVID-19. The CDR3: CASSPGGSVSSYNEQFF. CDR3 DNA: TGTGCCAGCAGCCCTGGGGGGTCGGTTAGCTCCTACAATGAGCAGTTCTTC.